This T cell receptor (beta chain) originates from a study of metastatic and nonmetastatic thyroid tumors. About the study: Malignant thyroid and benign thyroid patients provided blood and tumor or nodule tissue whose repertoires were compared.

General study findings and limits: A significant increase in TCR beta diversity was reportedly seen in malignant thyroid tumors relative to benign nodules, in blood and tumor.

Germline values: CDR1 LGHDT, CDR2 YNNKEL (reference sequence). Trimming removed 3 bases from V and 4 bases from J, with 9 bases in between. The CDR3 covers 13 residues. TCRdb called clones again from the PCR reads with MiXCR. The data hold about 16,000 clones, with 25% to 35% observed a single time. With respect to this clone: Its antigen is still unknown.

Thyroid surgery was performed in patients who had received no treatment beforehand. The TCR originated in a male donor with papillary thyroid cancer or a benign thyroid nodule (not recorded which). Some clones in this sample may be carry-over from other donors' samples. This chain joins TRBV3-1 and TRBJ1-1, with D perhaps matching TRBD1 (5 bases). Sequencing was performed on tumor tissue. The CDR3 is CASSQQRGTEAFF. As DNA, the CDR3 is TGTGCCAGCAGCCAGCAGAGGGGCACTGAAGCTTTCTTT.